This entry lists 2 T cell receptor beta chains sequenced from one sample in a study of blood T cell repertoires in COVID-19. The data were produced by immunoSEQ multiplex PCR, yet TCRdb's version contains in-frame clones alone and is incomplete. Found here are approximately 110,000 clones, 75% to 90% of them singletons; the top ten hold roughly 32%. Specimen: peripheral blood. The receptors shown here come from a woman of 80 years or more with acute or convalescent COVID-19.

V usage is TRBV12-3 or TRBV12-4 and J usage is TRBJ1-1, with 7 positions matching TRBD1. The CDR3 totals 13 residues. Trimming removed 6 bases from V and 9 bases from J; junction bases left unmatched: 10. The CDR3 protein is CASSRGTAEKAFF. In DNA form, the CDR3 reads TGTGCCAGCAGCCGCGGGACAGCCGAGAAAGCTTTCTTT.

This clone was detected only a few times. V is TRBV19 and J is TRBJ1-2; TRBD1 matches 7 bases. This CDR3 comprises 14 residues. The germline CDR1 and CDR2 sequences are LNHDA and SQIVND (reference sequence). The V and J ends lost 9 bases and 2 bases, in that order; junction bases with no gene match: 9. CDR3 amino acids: CASSRLGQNYGYTF. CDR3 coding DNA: TGTGCCAGCAGTCGCCTGGGACAGAACTATGGCTACACCTTC. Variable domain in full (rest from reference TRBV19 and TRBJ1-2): DGGITQSPKYLFRKEGQNVTLSCEQNLNHDAMYWYRQDPGQGLRLIYYSQIVNDFQKGDIAEGYSVSREKKESFPLTVTSAQKNPTAFYLCASSRLGQNYGYTFGSGTRLTVV.